The 20 T cell receptor beta chains in this list originate from one sample, sequenced in a study of T cell changes during pregnancy in multiple sclerosis. This table comes from immunoSEQ multiplex PCR, and its TCRdb copy is limited to in-frame clones, with some not included. The table records fewer than 140,000 clones, roughly nine tenths of them present only once. This specimen consisted of peripheral blood, obtained before pregnancy. Receptors were obtained from a female donor with multiple sclerosis, enrolled in a pregnancy study.

This chain joins TRBV5-1 and TRBJ2-1, with D perhaps TRBD2 (6 bases). There are 16 residues in the CDR3. Trimming removed 5 bases from V and 0 bases from J, with 15 bases in between. Looked up from germline, CDR1 is SGHRS and CDR2 is YFSETQ. As DNA, the CDR3 is TGCGCCAGCAGTCCCGGGACTGCAAGCTCCTACAATGAGCAGTTCTTC. The encoded protein is CASSPGTASSYNEQFF. The complete variable domain, with remaining parts taken from reference TRBV5-1 and TRBJ2-1, reads KAGVTQTPRYLIKTRGQQVTLSCSPISGHRSVSWYQQTPGQGLQFLFEYFSETQRNKGNFPGRFSGRQFSNSRSEMNVSTLELGDSALYLCASSPGTASSYNEQFFGPGTRLTVL.

CDR3 residues: CASSRTSGGYNEQFF. CDR3 in DNA: TGCGCCAGCAGCCGTACTAGCGGGGGCTACAATGAGCAGTTCTTC. V usage is TRBV4-3 and J usage is TRBJ2-1, with 11 nucleotides matching TRBD2. The ends lost 4 bases at V and 3 bases at J; junction bases unmatched: 2. Germline CDR1 is LGHNA and CDR2 is YSLEER. The CDR3 runs to 15 residues.

The chain uses TRBV6-1 and TRBJ2-5; D remains ambiguous. Germline V gives CDR1 MNHNS, CDR2 SASEGT. CDR3 length: 13 residues. Trimming cost V 5 bases and J 6 bases, with 13 bases left between them. The CDR3 region has the DNA TGTGCCAGCAGTCCCCCAAGCGTTCAGACCCAGTACTTC. Translated, it gives CASSPPSVQTQYF.

This chain joins TRBV5-4 and TRBJ2-3, with a possible D match to TRBD2 (5 bases). V shed 4 bases and J shed 3 bases, with 9 bases lying between them. The CDR3 loop spans 13 amino acids. From germline, CDR1 is SGHNT and CDR2 YYREEE (reference sequence). The CDR3 protein is CASSPAVTDTQYF. As DNA, the CDR3 is TGTGCCAGCAGCCCAGCGGTAACAGATACGCAGTATTTT.

J is TRBJ2-5 and V is TRBV29-1; 7 nucleotides match TRBD1. The CDR3 spans 12 residues. Germline V gene data show CDR1 as SQVTM and CDR2 as ANQGSEA. The trim removed 3 bases at V and 5 bases at J, leaving 3 bases unmatched. CDR3 DNA: TGCAGCGTTGAGACAGGGATCGAGACCCAGTACTTC. Protein: CSVETGIETQYF.

The chain couples TRBV19 to TRBJ2-6; D might be TRBD1 (5 bases). Trimming removed 4 bases from V and 4 bases from J, with 17 bases in between. Germline CDR1 is LNHDA and CDR2 is SQIVND (reference sequence). The CDR3 covers 17 residues. The CDR3 region has the DNA TGTGCCAGTAGTAGCCAGGGTCTTTTTTTCGGGGCCAACGTCCTGACTTTC. Protein sequence: CASSSQGLFFGANVLTF.

The rearrangement uses TRBV14 and TRBJ2-3; 11 bases match TRBD2. The CDR3 loop spans 19 amino acids. Germline assignment: CDR1 SGHDN and CDR2 FVKESK. After removal of 0 bases from V and 0 bases from J, the junction contained 8 bases not matched to a gene. The CDR3 region is CASSQDITSGRLSTDTQYF. Here the CDR3 DNA reads TGTGCCAGCAGCCAAGATATCACTAGCGGGAGACTAAGCACAGATACGCAGTATTTT.

This clone was counted a single time. CDR3 protein: CASSRDTLAWGGGNTIYF. CDR3 DNA sequence: TGTGCCAGCAGCCGGGACACTCTGGCCTGGGGGGGAGGAAACACCATATATTTT. This rearrangement joins TRBV9 to TRBJ1-3, with TRBD1 as a possible D gene (6 bases). Germline V gene data show CDR1 as SGDLS and CDR2 as YYNGEE. The CDR3 covers 18 residues. Trimming pared 4 bases from V and 4 bases from J, leaving 24 bases between.

The chain uses TRBV5-1 and TRBJ2-1, with 11 positions matching TRBD2. The CDR3 has 16 amino acids. J lost 8 bases, V lost 0 bases, and 7 bases had no gene match. Germline V gene data show CDR1 as SGHRS and CDR2 as YFSETQ. The DNA of the CDR3 is TGCGCCAGCAGCTTGGGGTTAGCGGGAGGGCCCTATGAGCAGTTCTTC. This encodes CASSLGLAGGPYEQFF.

The V call is TRBV7-3, the J call TRBJ2-7, with D perhaps matching TRBD1 (6 bases). This CDR3 contains 14 residues. The V end was cut by 5 bases, the J end by 2 bases, with 13 bases between. The germline gives CDR1 SGHTA, CDR2 FQGTGA. The chain's CDR3 is CASSAQGPPYEQYF. CDR3 in DNA: TGTGCCAGCAGCGCCCAGGGGCCACCCTACGAGCAGTACTTC. Drawing the rest from reference TRBV7-3 and TRBJ2-7, the complete variable domain is GAGVSQTPSNKVTEKGKYVELRCDPISGHTALYWYRQSLGQGPEFLIYFQGTGAADDSGLPNDRFFAVRPEGSVSTLKIQRTERGDSAVYLCASSAQGPPYEQYFGPGTRLTVT.

V and J are TRBV25-1 and TRBJ1-5; 7 bases line up with TRBD1. Germline CDR1 reads MGHDK; CDR2 reads SYGVNS. The J segment lost 6 bases and the V segment lost 8 bases, leaving 7 bases of the junction unmatched. The length of the CDR3 is 13 residues. The CDR3 here is CASSDREVQPQHF. The CDR3 nucleotides read TGTGCCAGCTCTGACAGGGAGGTTCAGCCCCAGCATTTT.

The CDR3 sequence is CASSQGADDQPQHF. The CDR3 DNA is TGCGCCAGCAGCCAGGGGGCGGACGATCAGCCCCAGCATTTT. The chain combines TRBV4-1 with TRBJ1-5, with D possibly matching TRBD1 (6 bases). Trimming removed 3 bases from V and 5 bases from J, with 11 bases in between. The CDR3 contains 14 residues. Per germline, CDR1 MGHRA and CDR2 YSYEKL.

The rearrangement joins TRBV5-6 to TRBJ2-3; no reliable D call. The CDR3 is made up of 13 amino acids. Germline V gene data show CDR1 as SGHDT and CDR2 as YYEEEE. The V end lost 4 bases, the J end lost 6 bases, and 12 bases lay between the germline ends. DNA for the CDR3: TGTGCCAGCAGCCTAACCCGTTGGGATACGCAGTATTTT. Amino acid sequence: CASSLTRWDTQYF.

The V call is TRBV7-8, the J call TRBJ1-5; a weak D match, TRBD1 (6 bases). This CDR3 contains 16 residues. Trimming pared 2 bases from V and 1 base from J, leaving 12 bases between. Germline V gene lookup returns CDR1 SGHVS and CDR2 FQNEAQ. CDR3 DNA: TGTGCCAGCAGCTTAAGGGCAGGGGTAAGCAATCAGCCCCAGCATTTT. Translating gives CASSLRAGVSNQPQHF.

This rearrangement joins TRBV7-9 to TRBJ2-3; 7 positions match TRBD1. Germline CDR1 reads SEHNR; CDR2 reads FQNEAQ (reference sequence). The junction had 7 bases not matched to a gene; V was cut back by 5 bases and J by 2 bases. CDR3 length: 15 amino acids. The CDR3 sequence: CASSEGGQYTDTQYF. CDR3 sequence (DNA): TGTGCCAGCAGCGAAGGGGGACAGTACACAGATACGCAGTATTTT.

The chain couples TRBV19 to TRBJ1-5; 8 positions match TRBD1. The length of the CDR3 is 17 residues. Per germline, CDR1 LNHDA and CDR2 SQIVND (reference sequence). V shed 7 bases, J shed 3 bases, and the junction held 14 bases outside the gene matches. CDR3 sequence: CASTPGRTGIDNQPQHF. The CDR3 DNA follows: TGTGCCAGTACCCCGGGGCGGACAGGGATAGACAATCAGCCCCAGCATTTT.

A note on this clone: The same CDR3 also results from other DNA sequences found in this sample. The chain is built from TRBV19 and TRBJ1-1, with 8 bases aligning to TRBD1. The CDR3 sequence is 14 residues long. In germline, CDR1 is LNHDA, CDR2 SQIVND (reference sequence). V lost 2 bases to trimming and J lost 1 base; unmatched junction nucleotides: 0. The CDR3 nucleotides read TGTGCCAGTAGTATACAGGGGGCGAACACTGAAGCTTTCTTT. The encoded protein is CASSIQGANTEAFF.

This rearrangement joins TRBV5-4 to TRBJ2-3; D gene ambiguous. CDR1 is SGHNT, CDR2 YYREEE, per germline (reference sequence). The length of the CDR3 is 14 residues. Trimming took off 4 bases at V and 2 bases at J, with 11 bases between the two ends. The CDR3 DNA reads as TGTGCCAGCAGCCTTAGCTTGAACACAGATACGCAGTATTTT. Amino acid sequence: CASSLSLNTDTQYF. The whole variable domain, filled in from reference TRBV5-4 and TRBJ2-3, reads ETGVTQSPTHLIKTRGQQVTLRCSSQSGHNTVSWYQQALGQGPQFIFQYYREEENGRGNFPPRFSGLQFPNYSSELNVNALELDDSALYLCASSLSLNTDTQYFGPGTRLTVL.

The J gene is TRBJ1-6, the V gene TRBV11-3, with D perhaps matching TRBD1 (5 bases). This CDR3 region has 14 residues. The V and J ends lost 2 bases and 8 bases respectively, with 10 bases between them. Germline-derived CDR1 and CDR2 are SGHNT and YENEEA. CDR3 bases: TGTGCCAGCAGCTTACGGGGGACCCATTCACCCCTCCACTTT. This translates into CASSLRGTHSPLHF.

The chain joins TRBV9 to TRBJ2-5, with TRBD2 matching over 13 bases. Germline assignment: CDR1 SGDLS and CDR2 YYNGEE. The CDR3 sequence is 16 residues long. J was trimmed by 5 bases and V by 4 bases; bases with no gene match: 8. CDR3 loop: CASSPRLAGGLETQYF. CDR3 bases: TGTGCCAGCAGCCCCCGACTAGCGGGAGGTCTGGAGACCCAGTACTTC.